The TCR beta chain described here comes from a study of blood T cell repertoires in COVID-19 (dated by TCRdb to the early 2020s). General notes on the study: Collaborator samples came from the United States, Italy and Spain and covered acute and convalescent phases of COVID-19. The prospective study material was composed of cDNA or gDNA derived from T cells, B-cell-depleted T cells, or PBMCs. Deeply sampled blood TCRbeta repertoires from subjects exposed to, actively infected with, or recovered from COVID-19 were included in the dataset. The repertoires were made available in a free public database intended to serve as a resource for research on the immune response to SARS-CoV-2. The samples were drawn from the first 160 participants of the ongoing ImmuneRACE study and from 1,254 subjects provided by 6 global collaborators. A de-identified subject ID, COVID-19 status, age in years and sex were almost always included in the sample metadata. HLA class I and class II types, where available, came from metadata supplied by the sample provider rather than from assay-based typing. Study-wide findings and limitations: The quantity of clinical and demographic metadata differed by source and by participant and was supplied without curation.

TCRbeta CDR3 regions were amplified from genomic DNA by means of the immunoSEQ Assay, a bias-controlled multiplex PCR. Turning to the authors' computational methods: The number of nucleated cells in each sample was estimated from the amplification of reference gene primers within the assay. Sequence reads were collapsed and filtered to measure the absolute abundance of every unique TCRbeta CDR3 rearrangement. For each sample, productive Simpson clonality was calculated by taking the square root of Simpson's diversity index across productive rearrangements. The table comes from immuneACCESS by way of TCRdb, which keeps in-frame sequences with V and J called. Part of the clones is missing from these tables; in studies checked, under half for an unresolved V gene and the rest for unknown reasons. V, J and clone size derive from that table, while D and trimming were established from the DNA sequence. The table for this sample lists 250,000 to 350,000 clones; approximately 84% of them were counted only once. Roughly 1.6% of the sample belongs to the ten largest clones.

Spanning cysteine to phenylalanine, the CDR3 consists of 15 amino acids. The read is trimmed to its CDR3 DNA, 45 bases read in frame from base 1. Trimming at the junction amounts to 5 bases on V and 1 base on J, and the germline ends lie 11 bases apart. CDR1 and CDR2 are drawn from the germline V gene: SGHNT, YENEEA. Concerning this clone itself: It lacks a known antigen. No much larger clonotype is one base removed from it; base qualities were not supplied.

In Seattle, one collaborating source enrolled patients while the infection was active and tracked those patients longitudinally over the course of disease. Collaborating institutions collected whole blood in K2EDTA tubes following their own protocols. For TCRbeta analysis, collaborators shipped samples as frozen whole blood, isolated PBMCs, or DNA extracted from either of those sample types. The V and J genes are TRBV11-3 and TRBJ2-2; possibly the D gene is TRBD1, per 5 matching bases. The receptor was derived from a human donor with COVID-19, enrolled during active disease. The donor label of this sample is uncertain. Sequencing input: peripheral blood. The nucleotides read TGTGCCAGCAGCGGAGACAGACGGAACACCGGGGAGCTGTTTTTT. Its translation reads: CASSGDRRNTGELFF.